The clone carrying this TCR beta chain was detected once. This record comes from a study of cytomegalovirus exposure and HLA in healthy donors. PCR primers comprised 60 Vbeta and 13 Jbeta primers. Sequencing was performed with immunoSEQ multiplex PCR; in TCRdb, only in-frame clones are kept and a portion is missing. The sample lists around 150,000 clones, about 85% seen once, with 2% to 2.5% in the top ten. V was clipped by 4 bases and J by 5 bases; unmatched bases: 9. The CDR3 has 15 residues. CDR1 is SGDLS, CDR2 YYNGEE, per germline. The chain carries TRBV9 and TRBJ2-7, with 10 bases matching TRBD2. Sequences were obtained from PBMCs. The source is a man aged 18 to 29 in good health and CMV-seropositive. CDR3 protein: CASSPKRGGRNEQYF. In DNA, the CDR3 is TGTGCCAGCAGCCCCAAGCGGGGGGGCCGGAACGAGCAGTACTTC.